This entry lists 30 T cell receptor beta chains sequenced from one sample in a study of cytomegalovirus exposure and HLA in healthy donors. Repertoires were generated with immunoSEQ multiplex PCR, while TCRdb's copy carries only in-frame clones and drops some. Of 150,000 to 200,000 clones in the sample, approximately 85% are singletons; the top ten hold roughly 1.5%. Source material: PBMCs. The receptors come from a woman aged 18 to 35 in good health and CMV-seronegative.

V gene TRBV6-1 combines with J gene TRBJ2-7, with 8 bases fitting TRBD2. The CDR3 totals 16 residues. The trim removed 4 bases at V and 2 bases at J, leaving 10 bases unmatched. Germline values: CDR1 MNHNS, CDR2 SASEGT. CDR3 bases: TGTGCCAGCAGTGGGGTACTAGCGGTAACAACCTACGAGCAGTACTTC. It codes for CASSGVLAVTTYEQYF.

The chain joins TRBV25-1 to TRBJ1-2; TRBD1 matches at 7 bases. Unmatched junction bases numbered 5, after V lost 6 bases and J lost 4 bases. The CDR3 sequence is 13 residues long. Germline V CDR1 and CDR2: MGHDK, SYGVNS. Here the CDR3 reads CASRPGQRYGYTF. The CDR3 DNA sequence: TGTGCCAGCAGGCCGGGACAGCGCTATGGCTACACCTTC.

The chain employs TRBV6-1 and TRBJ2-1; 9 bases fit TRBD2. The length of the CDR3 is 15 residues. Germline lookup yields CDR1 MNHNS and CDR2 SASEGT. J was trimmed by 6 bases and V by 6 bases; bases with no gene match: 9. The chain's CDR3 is CASSKSGGLGNEQFF. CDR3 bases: TGTGCCAGCAGCAAAAGCGGGGGGTTAGGCAATGAGCAGTTCTTC.

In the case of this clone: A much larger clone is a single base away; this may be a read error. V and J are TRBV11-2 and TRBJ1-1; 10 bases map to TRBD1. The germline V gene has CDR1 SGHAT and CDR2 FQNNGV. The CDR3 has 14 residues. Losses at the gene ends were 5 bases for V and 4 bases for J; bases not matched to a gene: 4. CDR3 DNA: TGTGCCAGCAGCCCCCGGACAGGGGGCACTGAAGCTTTCTTT. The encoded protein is CASSPRTGGTEAFF.

The CDR3 reads CASSEEPFSYEQYF. As DNA, the CDR3 is TGTGCCAGCAGTGAAGAGCCGTTCTCCTACGAGCAGTACTTC. The V call is TRBV6-1, the J call TRBJ2-7; D unresolved. This CDR3 spans 14 amino acids. V gave up 1 base and J gave up 0 bases, with 7 bases separating them. CDR1 is MNHNS and CDR2 is SASEGT in the germline V gene.

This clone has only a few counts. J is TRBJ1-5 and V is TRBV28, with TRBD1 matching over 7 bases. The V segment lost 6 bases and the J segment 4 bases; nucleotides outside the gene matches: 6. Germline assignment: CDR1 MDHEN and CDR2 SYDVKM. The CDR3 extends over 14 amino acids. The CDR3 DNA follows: TGTGCCAGCAGCGGGACAGCGAATAATCAGCCCCAGCATTTT. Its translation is CASSGTANNQPQHF.

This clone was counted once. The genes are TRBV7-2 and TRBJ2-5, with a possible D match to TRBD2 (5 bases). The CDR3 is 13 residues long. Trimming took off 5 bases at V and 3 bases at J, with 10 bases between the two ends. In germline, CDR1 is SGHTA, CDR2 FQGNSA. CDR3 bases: TGTGCCAGCAGCCCAGGACTGGAAGAGACCCAGTACTTC. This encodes CASSPGLEETQYF.

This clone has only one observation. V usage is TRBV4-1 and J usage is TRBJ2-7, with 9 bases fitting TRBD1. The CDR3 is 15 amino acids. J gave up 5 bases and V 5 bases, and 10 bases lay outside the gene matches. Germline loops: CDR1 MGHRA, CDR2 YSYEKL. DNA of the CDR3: TGCGCCAGCAGCTCGACCGGGACAGGGCCCCACGAGCAGTACTTC. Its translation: CASSSTGTGPHEQYF.

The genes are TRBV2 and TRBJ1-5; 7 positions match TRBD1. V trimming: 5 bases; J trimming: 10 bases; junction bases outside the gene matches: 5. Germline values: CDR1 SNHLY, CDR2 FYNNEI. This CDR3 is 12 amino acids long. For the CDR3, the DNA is TGTGCCAGCAGTCAAGACAGGGCACCCCAGCATTTT. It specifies CASSQDRAPQHF.

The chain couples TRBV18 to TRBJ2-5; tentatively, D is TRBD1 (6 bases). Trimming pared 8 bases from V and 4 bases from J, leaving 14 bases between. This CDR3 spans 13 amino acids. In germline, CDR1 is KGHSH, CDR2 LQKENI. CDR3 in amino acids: CASTADRLETQYF. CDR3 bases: TGTGCCAGCACAGCGGACAGATTAGAGACCCAGTACTTC.

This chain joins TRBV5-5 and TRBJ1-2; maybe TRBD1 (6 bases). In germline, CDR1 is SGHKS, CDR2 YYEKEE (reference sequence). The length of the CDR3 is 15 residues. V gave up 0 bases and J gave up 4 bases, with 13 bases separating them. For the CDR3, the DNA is TGTGCCAGCAGCTTGGGAGACAGGCCTTTCTATGGCTACACCTTC. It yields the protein CASSLGDRPFYGYTF. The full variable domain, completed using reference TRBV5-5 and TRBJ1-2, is DAGVTQSPTHLIKTRGQQVTLRCSPISGHKSVSWYQQVLGQGPQFIFQYYEKEERGRGNFPDRFSARQFPNYSSELNVNALLLGDSALYLCASSLGDRPFYGYTFGSGTRLTVV.

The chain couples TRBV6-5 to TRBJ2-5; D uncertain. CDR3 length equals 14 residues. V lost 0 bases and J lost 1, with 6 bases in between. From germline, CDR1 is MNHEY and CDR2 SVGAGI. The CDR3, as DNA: TGTGCCAGCAGTTACTCTACTATCCAAGAGACCCAGTACTTC. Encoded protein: CASSYSTIQETQYF.

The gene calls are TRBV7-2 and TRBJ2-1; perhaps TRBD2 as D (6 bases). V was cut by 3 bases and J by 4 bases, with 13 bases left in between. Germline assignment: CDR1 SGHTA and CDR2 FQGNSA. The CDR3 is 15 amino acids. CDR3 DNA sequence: TGTGCCAGCAGCTTTACACGGGGGAGGTACAATGAGCAGTTCTTC. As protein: CASSFTRGRYNEQFF.

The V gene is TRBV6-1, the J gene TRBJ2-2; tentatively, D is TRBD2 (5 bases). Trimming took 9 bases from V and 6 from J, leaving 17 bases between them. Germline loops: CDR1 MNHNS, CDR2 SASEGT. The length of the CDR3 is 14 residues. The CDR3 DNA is TGTGCCAGTGGCCAGGTGCGAGCGGCCGGGGAGCTGTTTTTT. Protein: CASGQVRAAGELFF.

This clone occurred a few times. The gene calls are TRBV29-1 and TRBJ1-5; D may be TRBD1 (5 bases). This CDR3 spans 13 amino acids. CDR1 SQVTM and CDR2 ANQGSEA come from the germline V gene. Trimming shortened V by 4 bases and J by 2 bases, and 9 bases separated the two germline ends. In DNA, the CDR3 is TGCAGCGTTGCCAGGGATCGCAATCAGCCCCAGCATTTT. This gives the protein CSVARDRNQPQHF.

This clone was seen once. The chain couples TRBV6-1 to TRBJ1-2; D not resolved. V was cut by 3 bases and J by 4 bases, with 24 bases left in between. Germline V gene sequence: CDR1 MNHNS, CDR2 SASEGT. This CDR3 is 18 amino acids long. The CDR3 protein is CASSEPGRGITRIYGYTF. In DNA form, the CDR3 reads TGTGCCAGCAGTGAGCCCGGACGGGGAATAACAAGGATCTATGGCTACACCTTC.

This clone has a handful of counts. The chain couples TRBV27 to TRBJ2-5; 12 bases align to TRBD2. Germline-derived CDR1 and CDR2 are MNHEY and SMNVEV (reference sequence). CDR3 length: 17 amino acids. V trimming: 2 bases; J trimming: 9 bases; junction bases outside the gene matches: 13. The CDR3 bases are TGTGCCAGCAGTTTAAGGCTAGCGGGGGGGCCTGCGCTGCCCCAGTACTTC. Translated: CASSLRLAGGPALPQYF.

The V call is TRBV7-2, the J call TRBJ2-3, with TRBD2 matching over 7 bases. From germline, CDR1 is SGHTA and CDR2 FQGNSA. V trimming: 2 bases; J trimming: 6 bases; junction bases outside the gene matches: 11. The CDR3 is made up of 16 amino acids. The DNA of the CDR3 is TGTGCCAGCAGCTTACTAGCCGCGGGAGCCGGCGATACGCAGTATTTT. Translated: CASSLLAAGAGDTQYF.

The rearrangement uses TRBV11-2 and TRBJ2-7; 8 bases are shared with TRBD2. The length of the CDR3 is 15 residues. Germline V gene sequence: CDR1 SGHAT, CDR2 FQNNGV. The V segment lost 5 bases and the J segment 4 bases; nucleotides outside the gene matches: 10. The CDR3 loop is CASSLQSGSWYEQYF. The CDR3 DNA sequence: TGTGCCAGCAGCCTACAAAGCGGGAGTTGGTACGAGCAGTACTTC.

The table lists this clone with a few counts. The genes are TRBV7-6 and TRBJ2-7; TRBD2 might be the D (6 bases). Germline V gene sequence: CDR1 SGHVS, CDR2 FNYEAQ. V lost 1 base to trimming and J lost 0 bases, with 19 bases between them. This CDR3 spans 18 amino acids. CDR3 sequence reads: CASSLEVWASESSYEQYF. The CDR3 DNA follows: TGTGCCAGCAGCTTAGAGGTGTGGGCTAGCGAGAGCTCCTACGAGCAGTACTTC.

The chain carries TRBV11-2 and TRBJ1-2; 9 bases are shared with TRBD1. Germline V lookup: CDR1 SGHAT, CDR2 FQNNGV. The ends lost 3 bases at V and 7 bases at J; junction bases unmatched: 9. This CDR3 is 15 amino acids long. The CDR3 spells CASSLAGDRVGGYTF. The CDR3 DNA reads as TGTGCCAGCAGCTTGGCCGGGGACAGGGTCGGTGGCTACACCTTC.

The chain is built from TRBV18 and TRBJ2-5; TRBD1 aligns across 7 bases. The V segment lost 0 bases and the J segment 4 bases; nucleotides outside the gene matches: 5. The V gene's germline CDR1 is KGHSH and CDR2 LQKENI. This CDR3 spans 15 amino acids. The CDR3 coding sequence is TGTGCCAGCTCACCACCGGACAGGTCTGGAGAGACCCAGTACTTC. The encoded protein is CASSPPDRSGETQYF.

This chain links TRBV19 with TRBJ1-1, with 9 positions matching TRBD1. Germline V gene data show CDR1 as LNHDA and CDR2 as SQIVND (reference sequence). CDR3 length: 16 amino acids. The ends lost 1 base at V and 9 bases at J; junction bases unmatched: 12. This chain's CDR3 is CASSIGLGQGSEKAFF. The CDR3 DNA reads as TGTGCCAGTAGTATAGGCCTCGGACAGGGGTCGGAAAAAGCTTTCTTT.

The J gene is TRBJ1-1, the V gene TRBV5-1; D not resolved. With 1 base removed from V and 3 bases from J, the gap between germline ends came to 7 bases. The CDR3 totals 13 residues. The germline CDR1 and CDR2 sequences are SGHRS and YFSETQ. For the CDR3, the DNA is TGCGCCAGCAGCTTGTCGGGGTACACTGAAGCTTTCTTT. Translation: CASSLSGYTEAFF.

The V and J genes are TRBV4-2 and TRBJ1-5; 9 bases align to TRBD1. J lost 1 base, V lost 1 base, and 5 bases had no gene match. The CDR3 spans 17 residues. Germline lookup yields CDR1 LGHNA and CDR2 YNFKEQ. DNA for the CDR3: TGTGCCAGCAGCCAAGTGAGGGGACAGGGCAGCAATCAGCCCCAGCATTTT. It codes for CASSQVRGQGSNQPQHF.

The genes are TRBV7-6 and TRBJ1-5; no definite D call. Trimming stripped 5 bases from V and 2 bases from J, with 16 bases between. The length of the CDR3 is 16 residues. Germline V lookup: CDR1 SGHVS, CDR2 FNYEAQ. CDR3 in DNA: TGTGCCAGCAGCGCGCGATACGGTTCGGGCAATCAGCCCCAGCATTTT. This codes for CASSARYGSGNQPQHF.

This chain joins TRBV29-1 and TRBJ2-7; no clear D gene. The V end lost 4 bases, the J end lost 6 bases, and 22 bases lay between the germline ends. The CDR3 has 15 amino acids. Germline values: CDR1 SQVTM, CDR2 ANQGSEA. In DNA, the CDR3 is TGCAGCGTTGGGTTCACCCAACCAAGAGTCTCCGAGCAGTACTTC. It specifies CSVGFTQPRVSEQYF.

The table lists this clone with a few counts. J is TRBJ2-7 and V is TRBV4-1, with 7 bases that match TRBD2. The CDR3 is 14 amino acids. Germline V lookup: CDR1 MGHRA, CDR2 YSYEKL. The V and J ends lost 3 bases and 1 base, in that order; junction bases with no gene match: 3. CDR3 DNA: TGCGCCAGCAGCCAGGGGGGGAGGTCCTACGAGCAGTACTTC. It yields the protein CASSQGGRSYEQYF.

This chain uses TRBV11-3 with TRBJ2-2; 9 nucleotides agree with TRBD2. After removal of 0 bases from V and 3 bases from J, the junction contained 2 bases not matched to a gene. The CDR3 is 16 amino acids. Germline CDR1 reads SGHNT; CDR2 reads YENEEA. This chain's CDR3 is CASSLDLAGYTGELFF. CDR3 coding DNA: TGTGCCAGCAGCTTAGATCTAGCGGGATACACCGGGGAGCTGTTTTTT.

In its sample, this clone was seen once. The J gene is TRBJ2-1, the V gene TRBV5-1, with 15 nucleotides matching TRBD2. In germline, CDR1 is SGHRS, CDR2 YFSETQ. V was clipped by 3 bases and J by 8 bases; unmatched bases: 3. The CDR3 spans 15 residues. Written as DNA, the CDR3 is TGCGCCAGCAGCTGGACTAGCGGGGGGGTGGATGAGCAGTTCTTC. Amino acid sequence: CASSWTSGGVDEQFF.